The source of this T cell receptor beta chain is a study of human T cells and chemical hapten exposure. About the study: For sensitization, 2% DPC was applied to a 2 cm by 2 cm patch of upper inner arm skin.

General study findings and limits: Given that the donors had alopecia, their immune response may differ from that seen in healthy people. The study found that DPC sensitization did not change TCRs above 1 in 1000 frequency.

There are 13 residues in the CDR3. Germline V CDR1 and CDR2: ENHRY, SYGVKD. V was clipped by 6 bases and J by 6 bases, with 12 bases between them. This clonotype was observed a few times. Its target is not known. The time point is: pre-sensitization, week 0. Treatment noted: therapeutic diphenylcyclopropenone sensitization with weekly scalp DPC. The library tagged each cDNA molecule with unique molecular identifiers. MiXCR was run by TCRdb on the RACE reads, yielding one entry per CDR3 protein. This table holds 180,000 or so distinct CDR3 sequences, approximately 29% found once. This specimen consisted of whole blood, obtained in connection with sensitization to the hapten diphenylcyclopropenone (DPC). This rearrangement joins TRBV10-3 to TRBJ2-1; the D is unclear. The source of this sequence is a woman aged 25 to 39 with alopecia areata. Some clones in this sample may be carry-over from other donors' samples. The CDR3 here is CAIRESRTNEQFF. CDR3 in DNA: TGTGCCATCAGAGAAAGTAGGACCAATGAGCAGTTCTTC.